The T cell receptor beta chain under discussion was sequenced for a study of control samples from healthy donors and cancer patients. In germline, CDR1 is MGHRA, CDR2 YSYEKL. CDR3 length equals 15 residues. With 1 base removed from V and 9 bases from J, the gap between germline ends came to 15 bases. Clones were sequenced by immunoSEQ multiplex PCR, and TCRdb holds only the in-frame ones, with some missing. The sample has around 53,000 clones, about nine tenths seen once. Sequenced sample: PBMCs. The chain employs TRBV4-1 and TRBJ2-2; tentative D call: TRBD2 (5 bases). This receptor was obtained from a man aged 60-69 years with head and neck cancer. As DNA, the CDR3 is TGCGCCAGCAGCCAAGGTAGAGGACTCGTCAGGGAGCTGTTTTTT. Translating gives CASSQGRGLVRELFF.